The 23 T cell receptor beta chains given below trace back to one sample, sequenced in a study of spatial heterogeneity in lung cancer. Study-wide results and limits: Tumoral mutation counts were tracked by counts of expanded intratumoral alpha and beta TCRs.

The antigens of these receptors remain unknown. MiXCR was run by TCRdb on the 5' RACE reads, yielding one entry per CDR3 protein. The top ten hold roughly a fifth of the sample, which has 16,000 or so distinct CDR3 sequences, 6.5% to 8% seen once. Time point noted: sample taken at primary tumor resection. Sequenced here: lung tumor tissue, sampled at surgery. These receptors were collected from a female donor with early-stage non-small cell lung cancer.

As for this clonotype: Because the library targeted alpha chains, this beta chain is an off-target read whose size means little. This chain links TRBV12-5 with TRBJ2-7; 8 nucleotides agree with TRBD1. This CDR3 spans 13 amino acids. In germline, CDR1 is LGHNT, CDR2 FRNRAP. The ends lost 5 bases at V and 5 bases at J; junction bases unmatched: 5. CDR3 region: CASGLGTGHEQYF. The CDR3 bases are TGTGCTAGTGGTCTCGGGACAGGCCACGAGCAGTACTTC. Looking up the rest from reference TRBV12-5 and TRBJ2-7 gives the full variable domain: DARVTQTPRHKVTEMGQEVTMRCQPILGHNTVFWYRQTMMQGLELLAYFRNRAPLDDSGMPKDRFSAEMPDATLATLKIQPSEPRDSAVYFCASGLGTGHEQYFGPGTRLTVT.

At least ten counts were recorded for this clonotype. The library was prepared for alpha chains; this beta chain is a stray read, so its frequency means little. The CDR3 bases are TGCGCCAGCAGAAAGGAGCGGGGGTCCTACGAGCAGTACTTC. Its translation: CASRKERGSYEQYF. The chain employs TRBV5-1 and TRBJ2-7; 8 bases line up with TRBD2. This CDR3 is 14 amino acids long. The junction had 5 bases not matched to a gene; V was cut back by 5 bases and J by 1 base. The germline V gene has CDR1 SGHRS and CDR2 YFSETQ.

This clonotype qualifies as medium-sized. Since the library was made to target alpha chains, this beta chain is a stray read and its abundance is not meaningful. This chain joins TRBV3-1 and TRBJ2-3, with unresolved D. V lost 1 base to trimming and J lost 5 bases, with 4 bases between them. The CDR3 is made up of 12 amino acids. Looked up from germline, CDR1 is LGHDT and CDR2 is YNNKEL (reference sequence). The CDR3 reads CASSQVEDTQYF. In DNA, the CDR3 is TGTGCCAGCAGCCAAGTGGAAGATACGCAGTATTTT.

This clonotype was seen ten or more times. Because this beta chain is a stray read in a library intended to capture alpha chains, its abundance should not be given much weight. The CDR3 reads CASSLVTGPNTEAFF. CDR3 coding DNA: TGTGCCAGCAGCTTGGTGACGGGGCCAAACACTGAAGCTTTCTTT. The chain uses TRBV5-4 and TRBJ1-1; D is perhaps TRBD1 (5 bases). V gave up 0 bases and J gave up 2 bases, with 11 bases separating them. The CDR3 covers 15 residues. Germline assignment: CDR1 SGHNT and CDR2 YYREEE (reference sequence). The full variable domain, its missing parts supplied by reference TRBV5-4 and TRBJ1-1, is ETGVTQSPTHLIKTRGQQVTLRCSSQSGHNTVSWYQQALGQGPQFIFQYYREEENGRGNFPPRFSGLQFPNYSSELNVNALELDDSALYLCASSLVTGPNTEAFFGQGTRLTVV.

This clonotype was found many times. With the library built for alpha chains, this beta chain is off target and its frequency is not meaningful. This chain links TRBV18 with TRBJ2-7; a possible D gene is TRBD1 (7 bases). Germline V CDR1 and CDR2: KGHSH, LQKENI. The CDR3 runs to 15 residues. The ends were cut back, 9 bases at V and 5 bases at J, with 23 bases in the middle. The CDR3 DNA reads TGTGCCAGTGCCCCCGCTAACAGGGGAGGTAACGAGCAGTACTTC. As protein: CASAPANRGGNEQYF.

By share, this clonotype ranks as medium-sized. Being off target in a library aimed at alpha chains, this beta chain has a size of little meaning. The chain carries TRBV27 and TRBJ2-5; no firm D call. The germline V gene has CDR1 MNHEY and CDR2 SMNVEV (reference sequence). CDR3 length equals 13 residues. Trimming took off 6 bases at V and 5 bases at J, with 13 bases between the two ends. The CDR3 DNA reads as TGTGCCAGCAGACCCACTTTCCCGGAGACCCAGTACTTC. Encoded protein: CASRPTFPETQYF.

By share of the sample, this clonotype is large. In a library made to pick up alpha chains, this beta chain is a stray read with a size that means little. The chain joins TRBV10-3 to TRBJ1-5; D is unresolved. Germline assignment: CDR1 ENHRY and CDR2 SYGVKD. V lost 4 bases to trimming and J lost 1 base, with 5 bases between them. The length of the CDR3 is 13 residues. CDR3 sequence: CAISGGSNQPQHF. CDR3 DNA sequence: TGTGCCATCAGTGGTGGCAGCAATCAGCCCCAGCATTTT.

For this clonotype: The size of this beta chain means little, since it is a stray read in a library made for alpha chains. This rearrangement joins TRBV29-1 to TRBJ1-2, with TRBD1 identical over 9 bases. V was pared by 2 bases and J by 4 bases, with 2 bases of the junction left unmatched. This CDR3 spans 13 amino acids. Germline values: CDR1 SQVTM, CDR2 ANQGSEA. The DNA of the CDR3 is TGCAGCGTTGAAAGGACAGGGGTCTATGGCTACACCTTC. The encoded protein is CSVERTGVYGYTF.

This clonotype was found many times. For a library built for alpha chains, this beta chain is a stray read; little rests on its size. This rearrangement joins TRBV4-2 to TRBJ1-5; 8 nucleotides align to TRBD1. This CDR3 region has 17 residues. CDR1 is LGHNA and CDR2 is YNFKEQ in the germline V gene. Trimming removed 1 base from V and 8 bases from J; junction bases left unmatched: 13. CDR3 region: CASSQGQGTGGGKPQHF. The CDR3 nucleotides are TGTGCCAGCAGCCAAGGACAGGGGACGGGAGGAGGGAAGCCCCAGCATTTT.

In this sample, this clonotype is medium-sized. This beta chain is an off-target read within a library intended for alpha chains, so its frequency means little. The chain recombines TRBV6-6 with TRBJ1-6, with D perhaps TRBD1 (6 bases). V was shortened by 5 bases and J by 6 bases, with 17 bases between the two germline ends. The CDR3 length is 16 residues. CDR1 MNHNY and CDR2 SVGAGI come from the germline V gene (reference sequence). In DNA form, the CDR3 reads TGTGCCAGCAGTAGCTCACAGGGTAGGGGTAATTCACCCCTCCACTTT. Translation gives CASSSSQGRGNSPLHF.

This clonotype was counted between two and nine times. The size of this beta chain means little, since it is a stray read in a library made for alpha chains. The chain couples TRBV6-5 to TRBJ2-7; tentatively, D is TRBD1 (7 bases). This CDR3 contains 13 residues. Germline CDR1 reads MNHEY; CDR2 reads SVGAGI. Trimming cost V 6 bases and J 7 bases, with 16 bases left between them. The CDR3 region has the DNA TGTGCCAGCAGGGTTAAGGGGGCGGGGGAGCAGTACTTC. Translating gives CASRVKGAGEQYF.

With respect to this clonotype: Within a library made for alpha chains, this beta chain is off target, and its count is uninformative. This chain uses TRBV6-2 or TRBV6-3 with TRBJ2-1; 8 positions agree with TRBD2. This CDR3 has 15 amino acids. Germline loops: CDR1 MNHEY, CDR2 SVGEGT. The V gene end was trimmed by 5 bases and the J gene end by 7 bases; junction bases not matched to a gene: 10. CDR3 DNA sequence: TGTGCCAGCAGTGGGCCGGGGGGGGCCGGAAATGAGCAGTTCTTC. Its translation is CASSGPGGAGNEQFF.

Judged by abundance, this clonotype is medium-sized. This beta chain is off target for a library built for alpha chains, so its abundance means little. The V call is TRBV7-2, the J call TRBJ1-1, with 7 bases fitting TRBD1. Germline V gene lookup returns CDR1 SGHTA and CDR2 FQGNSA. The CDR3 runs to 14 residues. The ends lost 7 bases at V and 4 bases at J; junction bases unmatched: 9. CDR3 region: CASTIRTGITEAFF. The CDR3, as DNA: TGTGCCAGCACCATCAGGACAGGAATCACTGAAGCTTTCTTT.

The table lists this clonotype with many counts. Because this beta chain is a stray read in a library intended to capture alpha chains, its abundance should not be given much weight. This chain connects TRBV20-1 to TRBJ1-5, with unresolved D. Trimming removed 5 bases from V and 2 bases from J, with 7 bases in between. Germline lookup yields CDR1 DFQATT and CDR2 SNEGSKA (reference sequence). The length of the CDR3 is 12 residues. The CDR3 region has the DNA TGCAGTGCTCCAGCGGGCAATCAGCCCCAGCATTTT. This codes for CSAPAGNQPQHF.

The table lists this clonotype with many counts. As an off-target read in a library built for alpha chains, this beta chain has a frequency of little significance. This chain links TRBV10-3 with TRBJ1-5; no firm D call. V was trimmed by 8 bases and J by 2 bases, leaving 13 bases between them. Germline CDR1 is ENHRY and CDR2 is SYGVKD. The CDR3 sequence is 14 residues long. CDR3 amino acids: CAIGSGDGNQPQHF. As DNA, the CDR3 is TGTGCCATCGGCAGTGGTGATGGCAATCAGCCCCAGCATTTT.

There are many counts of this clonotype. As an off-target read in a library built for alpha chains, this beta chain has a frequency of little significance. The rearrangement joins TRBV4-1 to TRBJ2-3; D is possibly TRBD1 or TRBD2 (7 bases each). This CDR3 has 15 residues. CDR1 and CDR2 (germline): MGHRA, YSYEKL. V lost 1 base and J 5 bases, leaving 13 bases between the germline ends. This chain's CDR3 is CASSQAPGGGDTQYF. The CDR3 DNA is TGCGCCAGCAGCCAAGCCCCAGGGGGGGGAGATACGCAGTATTTT.

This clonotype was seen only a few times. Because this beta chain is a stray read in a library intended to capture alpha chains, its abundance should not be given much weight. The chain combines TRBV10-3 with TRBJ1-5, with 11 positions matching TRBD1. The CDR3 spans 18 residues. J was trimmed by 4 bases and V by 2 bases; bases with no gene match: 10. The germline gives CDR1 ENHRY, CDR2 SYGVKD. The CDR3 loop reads CAISENPQGTGGNQPQHF. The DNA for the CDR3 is TGTGCCATCAGTGAGAACCCCCAGGGGACAGGGGGAAATCAGCCCCAGCATTTT.

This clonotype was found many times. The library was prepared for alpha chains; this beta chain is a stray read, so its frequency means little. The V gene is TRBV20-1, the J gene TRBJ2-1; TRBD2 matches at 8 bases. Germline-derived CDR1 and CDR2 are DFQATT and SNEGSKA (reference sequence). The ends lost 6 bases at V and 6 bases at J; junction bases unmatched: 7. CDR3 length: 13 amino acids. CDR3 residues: CSASGGAGNEQFF. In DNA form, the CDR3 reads TGCAGTGCGTCCGGGGGGGCCGGCAATGAGCAGTTCTTC.

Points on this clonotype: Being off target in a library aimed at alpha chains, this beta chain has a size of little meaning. The CDR3 DNA reads as TGTGCCAGCAGTCCAACGATCCCCGGACAGGGCCCTTTGTATGAGCAGTTCTTC. Its translation is CASSPTIPGQGPLYEQFF. The chain uses TRBV12-3 or TRBV12-4 and TRBJ2-1, with 8 positions matching TRBD1. This CDR3 is built from 18 residues. With V trimmed by 5 bases and J by 8 bases, 20 bases remained unmatched.

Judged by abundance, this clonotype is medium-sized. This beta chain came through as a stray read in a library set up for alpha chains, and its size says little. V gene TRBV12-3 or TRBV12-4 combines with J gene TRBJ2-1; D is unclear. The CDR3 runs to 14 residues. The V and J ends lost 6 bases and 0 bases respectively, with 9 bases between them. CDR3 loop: CASSHRSSYNEQFF. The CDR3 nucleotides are TGTGCCAGCAGCCATCGGAGCTCCTACAATGAGCAGTTCTTC.

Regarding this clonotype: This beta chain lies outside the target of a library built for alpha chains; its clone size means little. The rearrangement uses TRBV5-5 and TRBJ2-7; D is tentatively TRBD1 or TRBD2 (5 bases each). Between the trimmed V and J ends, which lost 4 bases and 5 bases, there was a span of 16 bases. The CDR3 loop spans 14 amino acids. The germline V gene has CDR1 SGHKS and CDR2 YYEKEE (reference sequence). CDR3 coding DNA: TGTGCCAGCAGCGCCAACATATTGGGGGACGAGCAGTACTTC. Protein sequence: CASSANILGDEQYF.

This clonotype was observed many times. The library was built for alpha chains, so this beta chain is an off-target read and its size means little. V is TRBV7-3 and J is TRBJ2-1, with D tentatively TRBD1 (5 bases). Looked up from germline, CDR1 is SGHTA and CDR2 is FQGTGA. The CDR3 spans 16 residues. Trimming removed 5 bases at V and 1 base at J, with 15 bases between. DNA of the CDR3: TGTGCCAGCAGCCAGGGCAGTGGGCCTTCCTACAATGAGCAGTTCTTC. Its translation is CASSQGSGPSYNEQFF.

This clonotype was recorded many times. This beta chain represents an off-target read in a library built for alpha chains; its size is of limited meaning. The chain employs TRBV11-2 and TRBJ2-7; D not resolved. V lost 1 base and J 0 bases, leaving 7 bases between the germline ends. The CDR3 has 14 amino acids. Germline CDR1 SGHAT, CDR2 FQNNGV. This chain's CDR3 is CASSLGTDSYEQYF. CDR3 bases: TGTGCCAGCAGCTTAGGAACAGACTCCTACGAGCAGTACTTC.